This T cell receptor (beta chain) was captured in a study of cytomegalovirus exposure and HLA in healthy donors. Background on the study: Genotyping showed approximately 81% of over 350 donors falling in the Caucasian-associated ancestry cluster. Broader study findings: Analyses of presence/absence relied on an assumption of roughly uniform sequencing depth across donors. Association of a missense DCLRE1C variant with TCR beta V- and J-gene trimming was reported in a later analysis. It was reportedly the case that the classifier diagnosed cytomegalovirus status with high specificity and sensitivity.

To note about this clone: The antigen is not known.

With V trimmed by 5 bases and J by 5 bases, 7 bases remained unmatched. CDR1 and CDR2 from the germline V gene are MNHNS and SASEGT. The length of the CDR3 is 14 residues. Use of 60 Vbeta and 13 Jbeta primers characterized the PCR. TCRdb's table, derived via immunoSEQ multiplex PCR, lists solely in-frame clones and lacks some. The table shows approximately 120,000 clones, with more than 60% occurring only once. Material: PBMCs. The sequence came from a woman aged 45-65 years in good health and CMV-seropositive. This chain connects TRBV6-1 to TRBJ2-7; 9 bases line up with TRBD1. CDR3 bases: TGTGCCAGCAGTCGGGACAGGGTGAGCCACGAGCAGTACTTC. Protein product: CASSRDRVSHEQYF.